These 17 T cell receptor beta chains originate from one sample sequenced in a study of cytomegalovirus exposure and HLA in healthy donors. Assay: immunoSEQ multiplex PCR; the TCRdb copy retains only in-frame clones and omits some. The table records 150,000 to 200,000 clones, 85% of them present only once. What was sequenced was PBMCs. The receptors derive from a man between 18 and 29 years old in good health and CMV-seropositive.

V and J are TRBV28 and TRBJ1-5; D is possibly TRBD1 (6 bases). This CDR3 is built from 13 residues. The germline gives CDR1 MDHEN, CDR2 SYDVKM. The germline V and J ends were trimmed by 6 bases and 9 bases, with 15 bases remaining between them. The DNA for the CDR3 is TGTGCCAGCAGCCCCCGGACAGTCCGGCCCCAGCATTTT. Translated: CASSPRTVRPQHF.

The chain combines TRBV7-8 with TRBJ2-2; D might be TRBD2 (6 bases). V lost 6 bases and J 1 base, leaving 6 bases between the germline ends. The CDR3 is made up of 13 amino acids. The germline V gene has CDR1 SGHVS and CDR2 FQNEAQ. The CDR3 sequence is CASRGGNTGELFF. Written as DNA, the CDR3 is TGTGCCAGCAGGGGGGGGAACACCGGGGAGCTGTTTTTT.

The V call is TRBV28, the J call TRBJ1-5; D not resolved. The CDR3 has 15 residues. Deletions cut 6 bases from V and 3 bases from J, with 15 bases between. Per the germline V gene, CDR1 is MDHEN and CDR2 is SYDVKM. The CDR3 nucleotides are TGTGCCAGCAGATTGGGTAGCGGCAACAATCAGCCCCAGCATTTT. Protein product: CASRLGSGNNQPQHF.

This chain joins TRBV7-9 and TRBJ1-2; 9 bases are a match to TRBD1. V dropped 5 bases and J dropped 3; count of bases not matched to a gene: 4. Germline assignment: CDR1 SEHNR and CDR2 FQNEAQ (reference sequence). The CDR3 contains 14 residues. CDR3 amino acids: CASSRDRVYYGYTF. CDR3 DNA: TGTGCCAGCAGCCGGGACAGGGTCTACTATGGCTACACCTTC.

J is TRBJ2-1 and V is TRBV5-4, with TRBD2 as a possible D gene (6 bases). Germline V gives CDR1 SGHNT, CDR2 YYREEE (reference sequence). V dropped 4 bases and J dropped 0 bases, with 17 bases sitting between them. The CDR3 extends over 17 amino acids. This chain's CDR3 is CASSPRGTPGSYNEQFF. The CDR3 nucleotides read TGTGCCAGCAGCCCACGGGGGACTCCGGGCTCCTACAATGAGCAGTTCTTC. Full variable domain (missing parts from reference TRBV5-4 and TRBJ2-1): ETGVTQSPTHLIKTRGQQVTLRCSSQSGHNTVSWYQQALGQGPQFIFQYYREEENGRGNFPPRFSGLQFPNYSSELNVNALELDDSALYLCASSPRGTPGSYNEQFFGPGTRLTVL.

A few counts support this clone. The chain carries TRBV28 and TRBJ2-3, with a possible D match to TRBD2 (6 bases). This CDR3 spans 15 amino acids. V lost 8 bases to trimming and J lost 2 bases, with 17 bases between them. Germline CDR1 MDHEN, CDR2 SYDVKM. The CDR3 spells CASCRGDVVTDTQYF. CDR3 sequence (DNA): TGTGCCAGCTGCCGCGGGGATGTGGTCACAGATACGCAGTATTTT.

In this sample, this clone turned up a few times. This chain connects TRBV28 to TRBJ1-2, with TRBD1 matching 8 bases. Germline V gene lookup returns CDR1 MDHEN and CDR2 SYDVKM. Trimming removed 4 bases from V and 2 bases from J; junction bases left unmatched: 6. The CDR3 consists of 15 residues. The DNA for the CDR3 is TGTGCCAGCAGTTCCGCAGGGGGCCACAACTATGGCTACACCTTC. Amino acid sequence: CASSSAGGHNYGYTF.

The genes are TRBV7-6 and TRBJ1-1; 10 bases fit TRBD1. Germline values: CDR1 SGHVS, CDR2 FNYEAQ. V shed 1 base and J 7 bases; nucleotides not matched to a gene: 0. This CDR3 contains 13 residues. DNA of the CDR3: TGTGCCAGCAGCTTAGGGACAGGGGGTGAAGCTTTCTTT. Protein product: CASSLGTGGEAFF.

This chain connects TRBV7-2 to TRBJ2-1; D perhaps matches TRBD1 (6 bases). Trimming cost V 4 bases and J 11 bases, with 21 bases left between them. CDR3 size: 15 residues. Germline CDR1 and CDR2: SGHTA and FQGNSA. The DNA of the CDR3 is TGTGCCAGCAGCTCCCAGGGGCCCTTTACAATGAAGCAGTTCTTC. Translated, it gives CASSSQGPFTMKQFF.

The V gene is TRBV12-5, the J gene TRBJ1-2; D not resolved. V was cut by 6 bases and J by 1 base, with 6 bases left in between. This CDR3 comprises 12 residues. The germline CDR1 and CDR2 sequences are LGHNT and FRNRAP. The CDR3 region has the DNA TGTGCTAGTGGACACCGTAACTATGGCTACACCTTC. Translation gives CASGHRNYGYTF.

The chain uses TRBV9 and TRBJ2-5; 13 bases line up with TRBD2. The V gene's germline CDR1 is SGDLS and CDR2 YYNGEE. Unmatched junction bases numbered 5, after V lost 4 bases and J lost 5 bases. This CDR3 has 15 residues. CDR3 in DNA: TGTGCCAGCAGCCGTACTAGCGGGGGGGCCGAGACCCAGTACTTC. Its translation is CASSRTSGGAETQYF.

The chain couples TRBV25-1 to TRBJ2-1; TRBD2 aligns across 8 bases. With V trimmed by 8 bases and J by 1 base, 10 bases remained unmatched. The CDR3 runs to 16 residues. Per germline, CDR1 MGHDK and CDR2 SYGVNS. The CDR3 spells CASLGGDGSSYNEQFF. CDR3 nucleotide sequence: TGTGCCAGCCTCGGGGGGGATGGTAGTTCCTACAATGAGCAGTTCTTC.

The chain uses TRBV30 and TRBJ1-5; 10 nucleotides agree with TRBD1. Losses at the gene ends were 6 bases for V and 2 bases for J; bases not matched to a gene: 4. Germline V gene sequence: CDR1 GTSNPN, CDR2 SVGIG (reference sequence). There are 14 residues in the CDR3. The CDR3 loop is CACQTGGGNQPQHF. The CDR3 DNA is TGTGCCTGCCAGACAGGGGGCGGCAATCAGCCCCAGCATTTT.

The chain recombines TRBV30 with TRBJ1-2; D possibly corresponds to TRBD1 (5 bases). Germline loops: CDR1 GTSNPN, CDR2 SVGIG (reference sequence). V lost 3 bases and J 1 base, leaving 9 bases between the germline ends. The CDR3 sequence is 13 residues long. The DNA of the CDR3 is TGTGCCTGGAGCGACAGTTTTAACTATGGCTACACCTTC. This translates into CAWSDSFNYGYTF.

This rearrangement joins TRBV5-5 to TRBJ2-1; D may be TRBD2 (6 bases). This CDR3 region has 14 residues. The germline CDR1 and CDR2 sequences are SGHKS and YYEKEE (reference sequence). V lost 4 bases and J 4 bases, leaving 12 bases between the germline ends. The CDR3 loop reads CASSPGTSYNEQFF. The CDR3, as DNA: TGTGCCAGCAGCCCCGGGACTTCTTACAATGAGCAGTTCTTC.

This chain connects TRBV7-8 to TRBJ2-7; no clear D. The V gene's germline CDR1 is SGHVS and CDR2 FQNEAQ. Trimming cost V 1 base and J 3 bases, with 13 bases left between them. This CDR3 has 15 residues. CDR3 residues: CASSLGSRSHYEQYF. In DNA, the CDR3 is TGTGCCAGCAGCTTAGGGTCCCGGTCTCACTACGAGCAGTACTTC.

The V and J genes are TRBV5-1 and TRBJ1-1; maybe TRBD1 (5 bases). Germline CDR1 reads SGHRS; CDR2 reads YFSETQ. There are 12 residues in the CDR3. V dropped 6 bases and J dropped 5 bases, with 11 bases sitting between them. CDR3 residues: CASTLGGTEAFF. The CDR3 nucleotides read TGCGCCAGCACACTGGGGGGGACTGAAGCTTTCTTT.